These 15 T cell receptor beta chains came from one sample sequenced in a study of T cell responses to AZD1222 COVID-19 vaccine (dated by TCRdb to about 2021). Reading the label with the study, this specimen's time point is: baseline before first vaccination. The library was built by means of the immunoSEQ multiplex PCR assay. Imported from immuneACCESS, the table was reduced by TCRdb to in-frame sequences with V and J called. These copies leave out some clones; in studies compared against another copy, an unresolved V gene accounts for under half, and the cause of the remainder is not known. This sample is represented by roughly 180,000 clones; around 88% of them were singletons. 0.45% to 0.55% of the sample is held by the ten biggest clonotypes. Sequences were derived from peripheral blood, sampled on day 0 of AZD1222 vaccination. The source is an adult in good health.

The CDR3: CASSSPTQGLGTEAFF. The CDR3 DNA sequence: TGTGCCAGCAGCTCACCTACCCAGGGGCTGGGCACTGAAGCTTTCTTT. V usage is TRBV5-4 and J usage is TRBJ1-1; TRBD1 is a possible D gene (6 bases). Trimming cost V 3 bases and J 4 bases, with 19 bases left between them. CDR1 is SGHNT and CDR2 is YYREEE in the germline V gene (reference sequence). The CDR3 has 16 residues.

DNA of the CDR3: TGTGCCAGCAGAAAGGAGGGGATGGGCACTGAAGCTTTCTTT. It is translated as CASRKEGMGTEAFF. The J gene is TRBJ1-1, the V gene TRBV25-1; maybe TRBD1 (5 bases). Germline V lookup: CDR1 MGHDK, CDR2 SYGVNS. The CDR3 covers 14 residues. V shed 6 bases and J shed 4 bases, with 15 bases lying between them.

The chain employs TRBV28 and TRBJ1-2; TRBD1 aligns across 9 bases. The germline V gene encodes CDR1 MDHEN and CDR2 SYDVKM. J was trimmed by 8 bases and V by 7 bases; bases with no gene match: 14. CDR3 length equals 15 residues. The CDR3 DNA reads TGTGCCAGCACTTTTACCGGGACAGGGAGAAGCGGCTACACCTTC. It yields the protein CASTFTGTGRSGYTF.

The CDR3 loop reads CASSEQPTGADEQYF. The CDR3 bases are TGTGCCAGCAGTGAACAGCCTACAGGGGCGGACGAGCAGTACTTC. The V call is TRBV6-1, the J call TRBJ2-7; 7 nucleotides agree with TRBD1. CDR1 and CDR2 from the germline V gene are MNHNS and SASEGT. CDR3 size: 15 residues. With V trimmed by 2 bases and J by 5 bases, 9 bases remained unmatched.

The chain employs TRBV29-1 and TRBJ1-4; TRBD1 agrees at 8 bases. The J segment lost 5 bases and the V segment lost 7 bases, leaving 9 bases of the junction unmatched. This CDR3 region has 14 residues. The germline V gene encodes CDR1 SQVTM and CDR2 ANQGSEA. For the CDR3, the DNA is TGCAGCGCAAGCTCGACAGGGGTGAATGAAAAACTGTTTTTT. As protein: CSASSTGVNEKLFF.

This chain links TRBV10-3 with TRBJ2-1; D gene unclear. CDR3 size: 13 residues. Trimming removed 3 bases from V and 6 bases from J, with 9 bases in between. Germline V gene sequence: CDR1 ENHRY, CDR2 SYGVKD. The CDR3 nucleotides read TGTGCCATCAGTGACTCGGGCGGCAATGAGCAGTTCTTC. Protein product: CAISDSGGNEQFF.

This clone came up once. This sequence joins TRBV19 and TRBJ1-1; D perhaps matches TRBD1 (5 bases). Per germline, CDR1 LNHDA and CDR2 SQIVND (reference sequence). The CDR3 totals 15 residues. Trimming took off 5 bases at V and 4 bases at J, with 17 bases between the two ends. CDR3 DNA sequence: TGTGCCAGTAGTCTTCATCTTGGGGGGTCCACTGAAGCTTTCTTT. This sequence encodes CASSLHLGGSTEAFF.

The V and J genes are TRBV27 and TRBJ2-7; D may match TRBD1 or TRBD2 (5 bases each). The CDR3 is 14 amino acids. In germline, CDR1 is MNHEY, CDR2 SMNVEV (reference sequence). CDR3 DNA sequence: TGTGCTTCGGCCTACTCAGGGAGCTCCTACGAGCAGTACTTC. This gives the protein CASAYSGSSYEQYF.

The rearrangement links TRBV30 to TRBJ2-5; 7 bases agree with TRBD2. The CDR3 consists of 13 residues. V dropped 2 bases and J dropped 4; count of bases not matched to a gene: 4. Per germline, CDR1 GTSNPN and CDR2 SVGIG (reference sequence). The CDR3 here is CAWSSGERETQYF. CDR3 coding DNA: TGTGCCTGGAGTAGCGGGGAGAGAGAGACCCAGTACTTC.

Written as DNA, the CDR3 is TGTGCCAGCAGCTTAGGACAGAACTACGAGCAGTACTTC. Translated: CASSLGQNYEQYF. The chain is built from TRBV13 and TRBJ2-7, with D hard to call. Trimming took off 0 bases at V and 3 bases at J, with 6 bases between the two ends. From germline, CDR1 is PRHDT and CDR2 FYEKMQ (reference sequence). The CDR3 sequence is 13 residues long.

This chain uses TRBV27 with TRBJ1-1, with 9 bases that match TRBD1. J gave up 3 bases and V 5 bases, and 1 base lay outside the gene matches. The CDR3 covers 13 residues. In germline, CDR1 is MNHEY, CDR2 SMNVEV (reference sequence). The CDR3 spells CASSRQGDTEAFF. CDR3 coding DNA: TGTGCCAGCAGTCGACAGGGGGACACTGAAGCTTTCTTT.

This CDR3 reads CAPPHARGWVEKLFF. CDR3 nucleotide sequence: TGCGCCCCTCCCCACGCCAGGGGTTGGGTTGAAAAACTGTTTTTT. The rearrangement joins TRBV10-2 to TRBJ1-4; possibly TRBD1 for D (6 bases). Looked up from germline, CDR1 is WSHSY and CDR2 is SAAADI. V lost 11 bases and J 7 bases, leaving 23 bases between the germline ends. The CDR3 is 15 amino acids.

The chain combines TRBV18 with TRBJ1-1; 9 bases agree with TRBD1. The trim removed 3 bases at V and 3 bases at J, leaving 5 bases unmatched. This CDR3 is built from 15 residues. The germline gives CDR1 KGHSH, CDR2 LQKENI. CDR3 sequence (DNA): TGTGCCAGCTCACCGGTTGGGACAGGGCACACTGAAGCTTTCTTT. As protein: CASSPVGTGHTEAFF. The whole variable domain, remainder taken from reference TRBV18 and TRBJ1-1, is NAGVMQNPRHLVRRRGQEARLRCSPMKGHSHVYWYRQLPEEGLKFMVYLQKENIIDESGMPKERFSAEFPKEGPSILRIQQVVRGDSAAYFCASSPVGTGHTEAFFGQGTRLTVV.

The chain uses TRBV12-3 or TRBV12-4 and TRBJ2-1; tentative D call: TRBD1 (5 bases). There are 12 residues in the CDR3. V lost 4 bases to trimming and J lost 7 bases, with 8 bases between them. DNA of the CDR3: TGTGCCAGCAGTTCCAGGGCAAATGAGCAGTTCTTC. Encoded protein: CASSSRANEQFF.

CDR3: CASSESLGVIDIQYF. CDR3 DNA: TGTGCCAGCAGTGAATCCCTAGGGGTAATTGACATTCAGTACTTC. The rearrangement links TRBV2 to TRBJ2-4, with D maybe TRBD1 (5 bases). V lost 2 bases and J 8 bases, leaving 16 bases between the germline ends. Germline V lookup: CDR1 SNHLY, CDR2 FYNNEI. There are 15 residues in the CDR3.